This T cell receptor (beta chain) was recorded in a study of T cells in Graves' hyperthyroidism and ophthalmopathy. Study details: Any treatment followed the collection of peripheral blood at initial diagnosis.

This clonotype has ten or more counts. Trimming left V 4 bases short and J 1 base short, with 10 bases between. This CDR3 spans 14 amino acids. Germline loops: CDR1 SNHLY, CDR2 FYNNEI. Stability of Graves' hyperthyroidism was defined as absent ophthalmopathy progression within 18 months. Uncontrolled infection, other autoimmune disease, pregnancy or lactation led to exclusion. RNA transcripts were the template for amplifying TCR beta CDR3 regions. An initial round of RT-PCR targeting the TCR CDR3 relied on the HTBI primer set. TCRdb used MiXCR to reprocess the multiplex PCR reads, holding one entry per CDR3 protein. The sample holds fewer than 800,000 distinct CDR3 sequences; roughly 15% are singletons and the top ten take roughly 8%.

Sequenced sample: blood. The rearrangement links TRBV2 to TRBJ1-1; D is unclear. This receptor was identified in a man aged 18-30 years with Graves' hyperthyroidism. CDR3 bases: TGTGCCAGCAGTGTTTTGGTCGGGAACACTGAAGCTTTCTTT. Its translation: CASSVLVGNTEAFF.